In this sample, the clone carrying this T cell receptor (beta chain) turned up many times. Antigen specificity is unknown. Treatment of the sample: PENTA 11 planned treatment interruption arm or continuous ART arm. This record belongs to a study of HIV-infected children after antiretroviral therapy interruption. Germline lookup yields CDR1 MNHEY and CDR2 SVGEGT. The CDR3 runs 14 residues. Trimming took 4 bases from V and 1 from J, leaving 7 bases between them. Study observations and caveats: Naive CD4+ sequences overlapped less between time points once interruption began.

Unique molecular identifiers were included in an RNA-based 3' RACE TCR library. TCRdb itself ran the 3' RACE reads through MiXCR, one entry per CDR3 protein. The table lists fewer than 50,000 distinct CDR3 sequences, approximately 4% of them singletons. The source material was CD45RA+ CD4+ T cells from PBMCs, pooled from several time points, sampled from a donor given antiretroviral therapy, either interrupted or continuous. Subset given: naive CD4+ CD45RA+ CD45RO- T cells. The TCR was taken from a pool of human donors with HIV. The gene calls are TRBV6-2 or TRBV6-3 and TRBJ2-2; TRBD1 is a possible D gene (6 bases). CDR3 in DNA: TGTGCCAGCAGTTTAGGGGGGAACACCGGGGAGCTGTTTTTT. Its protein product is CASSLGGNTGELFF.